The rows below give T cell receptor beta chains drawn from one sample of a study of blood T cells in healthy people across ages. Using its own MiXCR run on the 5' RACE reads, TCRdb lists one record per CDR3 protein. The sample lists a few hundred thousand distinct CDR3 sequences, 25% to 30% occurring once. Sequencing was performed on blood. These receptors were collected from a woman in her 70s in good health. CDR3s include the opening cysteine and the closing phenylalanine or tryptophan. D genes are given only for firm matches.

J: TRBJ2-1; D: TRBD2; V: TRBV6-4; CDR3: CASSDESSGSNEQFF
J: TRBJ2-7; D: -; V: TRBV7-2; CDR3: CASRAKTGLTYEQYF
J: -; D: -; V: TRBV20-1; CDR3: CSASGYSYEQYF
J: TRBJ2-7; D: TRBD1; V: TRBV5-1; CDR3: CASSDATGFNEQYF
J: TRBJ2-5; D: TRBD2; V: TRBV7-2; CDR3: CASSLGRLAGETQYF
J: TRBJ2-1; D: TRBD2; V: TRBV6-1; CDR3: CASSVAGGPGDEQFF
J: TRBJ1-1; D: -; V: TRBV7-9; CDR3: CASSLMAGQYTEAFF
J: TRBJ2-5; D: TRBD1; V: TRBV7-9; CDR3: CASSATGGAETQYF
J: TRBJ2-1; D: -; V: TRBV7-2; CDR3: CASSQRGTLSSYNEQFF
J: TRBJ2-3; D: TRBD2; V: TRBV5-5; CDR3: CASSLFAGDTDTQYF
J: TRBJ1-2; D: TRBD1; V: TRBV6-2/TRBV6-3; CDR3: CASSYSWTGKADGYTF
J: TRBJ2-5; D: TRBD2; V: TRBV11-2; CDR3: CASSLGLAGGRGETQYF
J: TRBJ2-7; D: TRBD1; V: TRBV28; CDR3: CASRGQGAHEQYF
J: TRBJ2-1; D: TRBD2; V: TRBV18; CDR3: CASSPHLAGGFYEQFF
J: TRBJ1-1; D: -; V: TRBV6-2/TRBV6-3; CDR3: CASSLRWGIAFF
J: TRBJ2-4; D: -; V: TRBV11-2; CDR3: CASGGSLAKNIQYF
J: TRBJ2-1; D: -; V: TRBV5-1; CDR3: CASSFPANNEQFF
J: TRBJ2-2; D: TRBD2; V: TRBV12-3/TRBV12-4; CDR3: CASSLSSAGVFNTGELFF
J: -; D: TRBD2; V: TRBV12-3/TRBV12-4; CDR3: CASRYRTSGRMNEQFF
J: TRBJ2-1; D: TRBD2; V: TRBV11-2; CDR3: CASSLGASGSNEQFF
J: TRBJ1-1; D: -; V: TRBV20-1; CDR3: CSARDAQGTNTEAFF
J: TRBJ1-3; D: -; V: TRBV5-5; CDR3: CASSTGSSGNTIYF
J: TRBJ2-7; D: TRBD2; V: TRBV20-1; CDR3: CSAELAGSYEQYF
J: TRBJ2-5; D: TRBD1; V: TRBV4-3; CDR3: CASSQARRQGRMEETQYF
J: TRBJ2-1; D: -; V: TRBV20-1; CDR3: CSAREDGKQGFRDEQFF
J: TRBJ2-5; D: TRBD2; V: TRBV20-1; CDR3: CSVRLATSGLQETQYF
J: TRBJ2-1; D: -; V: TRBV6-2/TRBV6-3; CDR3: CASRQDLYNEQFF
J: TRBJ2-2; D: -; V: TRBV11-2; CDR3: CASSNTGSKSTGELFF
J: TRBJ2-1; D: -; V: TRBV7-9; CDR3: CASSTVAPRGYNEQFF
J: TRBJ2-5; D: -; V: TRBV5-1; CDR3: CASSLKGEETQYF
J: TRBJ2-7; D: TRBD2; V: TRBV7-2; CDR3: CASSWTGTSGWGEQYF
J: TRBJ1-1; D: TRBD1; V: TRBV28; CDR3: CASTRRGPGTEAFF
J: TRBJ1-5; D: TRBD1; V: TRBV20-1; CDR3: CSARDVVDRVQPQHF
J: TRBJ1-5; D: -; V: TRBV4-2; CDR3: CASSQDLETQPQHF
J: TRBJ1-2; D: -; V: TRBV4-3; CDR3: CASSKLAGTDDGYTF
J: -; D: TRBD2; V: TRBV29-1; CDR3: CSVEVGSGNYEQYF
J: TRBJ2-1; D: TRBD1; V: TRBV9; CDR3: CASSVEAGGIGSYNEQLF
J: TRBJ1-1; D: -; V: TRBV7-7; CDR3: CASSLHRDTEAFF
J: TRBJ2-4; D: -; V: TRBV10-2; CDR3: CASSESLGGNIQYF
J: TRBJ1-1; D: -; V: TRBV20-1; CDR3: CSARDRKGGTEAFF
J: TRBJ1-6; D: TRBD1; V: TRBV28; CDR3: CASSWAGGNSPLHF
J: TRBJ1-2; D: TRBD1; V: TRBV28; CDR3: CASSWDRGTYGYTF
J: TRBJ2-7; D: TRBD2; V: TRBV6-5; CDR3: CASSYLAEGSYEQYF
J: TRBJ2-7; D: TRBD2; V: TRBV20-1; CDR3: CSAKAGSSYEQYF
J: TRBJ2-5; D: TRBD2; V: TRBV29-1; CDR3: CSAWAQEASGSLVEQYF
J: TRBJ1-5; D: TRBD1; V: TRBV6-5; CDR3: CASSYPQRQGTAQPQHF
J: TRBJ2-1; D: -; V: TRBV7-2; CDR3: CASSEAGTGPNEQFF
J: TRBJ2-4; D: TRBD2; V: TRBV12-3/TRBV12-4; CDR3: CASSLAGGPGVGIQYF
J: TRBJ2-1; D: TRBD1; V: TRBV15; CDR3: CATSRFEGTGAHREQFF
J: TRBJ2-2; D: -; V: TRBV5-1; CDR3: CASRVGAGELFF